This T cell receptor (beta chain) was identified in a study of control samples from healthy donors and cancer patients. Germline-derived CDR1 and CDR2 are SGHAT and FQNNGV. The CDR3 runs 16 residues. Trimming took 6 bases from V and 0 from J; bases not matched to a gene: 10. The method was immunoSEQ multiplex PCR; TCRdb's version includes in-frame clones alone and lacks a portion of them. The table shows roughly 120,000 clones, with 70% to 90% occurring only once. The chain joins TRBV11-2 to TRBJ2-7; TRBD1 matches 8 bases. The origin of this receptor is a man in his forties or fifties in good health. The material sequenced was blood. This CDR3 is CASSQGTGSSSYEQYF. CDR3 nucleotides: TGTGCCAGCAGTCAGGGGACAGGATCAAGCTCCTACGAGCAGTACTTC.